Reported below is one T cell receptor (beta chain). This sample is drawn from a study of T-cell reconstitution after alpha-beta-depleted transplantation in children. CDR1 is SGHTA and CDR2 is FQGNSA in the germline V gene. The length of the CDR3 is 15 residues. Losses at the gene ends were 3 bases for V and 4 bases for J; bases not matched to a gene: 5. Unique molecular identifiers were used to barcode this TCRbeta library. From the PCR reads, TCRdb called clonotypes with MiXCR, one entry per CDR3 protein. The sample yields 640,000 or so distinct CDR3 sequences, around 17% seen once. The rearrangement uses TRBV7-2 and TRBJ2-2; 7 nucleotides align to TRBD2. The receptor's source is a human donor who donated a stem cell graft to a child with acute myeloid leukemia. The specimen was PBMCs from the stem cell graft donor, collected from the stem cell graft. CDR3 bases: TGTGCCAGCAGCTTTCAGGGAGGGCTCACCGGGGAGCTGTTTTTT. Translation gives CASSFQGGLTGELFF.